Sequencing of this T cell receptor beta chain was carried out in a study of OX40 agonist ivuxolimab in advanced cancers. Notes on the study in general: The 0.1-3.0 mg/kg partial responders had among the lowest clonal expansion.

Germline CDR1 SGHRS, CDR2 YFSETQ. V lost 4 bases and J 3 bases, leaving 14 bases between the germline ends. The CDR3 has 14 residues. The assay was immunoSEQ multiplex PCR, and TCRdb's table has in-frame clones only and misses some. The data contain approximately 77,000 clones, less than 95% of them singletons. On this clone itself: Its antigen is unknown.

The gene calls are TRBV5-1 and TRBJ2-7, with D maybe TRBD2 (5 bases). Sequenced here: CD4+ or CD8+ T cells sorted from blood, sampled in a trial of the OX40 agonist ivuxolimab. The sequence was obtained from an adult with an advanced solid tumor such as melanoma, head and neck, liver or kidney cancer. CDR3 sequence reads: CASSPGWTGYEQYF. The CDR3 nucleotides read TGCGCCAGCAGCCCCGGTTGGACTGGCTACGAGCAGTACTTC.